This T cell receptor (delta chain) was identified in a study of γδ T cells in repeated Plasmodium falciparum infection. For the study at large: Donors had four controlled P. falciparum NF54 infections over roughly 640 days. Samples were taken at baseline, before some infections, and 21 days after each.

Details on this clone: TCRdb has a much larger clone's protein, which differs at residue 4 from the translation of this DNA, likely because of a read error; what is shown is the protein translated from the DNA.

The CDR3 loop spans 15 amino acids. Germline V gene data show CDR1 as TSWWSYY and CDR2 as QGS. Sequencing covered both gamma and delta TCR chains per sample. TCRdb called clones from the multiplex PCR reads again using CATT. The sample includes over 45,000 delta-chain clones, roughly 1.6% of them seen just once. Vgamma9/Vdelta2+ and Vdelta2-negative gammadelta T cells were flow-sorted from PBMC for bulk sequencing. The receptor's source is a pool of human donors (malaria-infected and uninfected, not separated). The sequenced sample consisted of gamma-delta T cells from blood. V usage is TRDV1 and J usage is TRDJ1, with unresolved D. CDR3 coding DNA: TGTGCTCTTGAGGAACTGAGGCCGGGCCCTGATAAACTCATCTTT. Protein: CALEELRPGPDKLIF.